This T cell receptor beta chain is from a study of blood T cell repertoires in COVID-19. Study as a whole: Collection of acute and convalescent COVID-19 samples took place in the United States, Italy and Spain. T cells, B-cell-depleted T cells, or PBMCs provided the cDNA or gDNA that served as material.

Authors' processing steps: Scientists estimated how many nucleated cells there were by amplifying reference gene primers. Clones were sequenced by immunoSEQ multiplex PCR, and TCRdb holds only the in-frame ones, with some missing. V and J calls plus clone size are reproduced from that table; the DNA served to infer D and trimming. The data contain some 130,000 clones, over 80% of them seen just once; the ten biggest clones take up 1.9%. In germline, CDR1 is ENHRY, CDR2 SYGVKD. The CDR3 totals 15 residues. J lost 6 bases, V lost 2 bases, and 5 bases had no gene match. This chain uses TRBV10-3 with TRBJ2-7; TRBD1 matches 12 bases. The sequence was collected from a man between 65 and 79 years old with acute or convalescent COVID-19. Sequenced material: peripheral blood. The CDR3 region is CAISEAGTGGSEQYF. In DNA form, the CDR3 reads TGTGCCATCAGTGAGGCCGGGACAGGGGGCTCCGAGCAGTACTTC.